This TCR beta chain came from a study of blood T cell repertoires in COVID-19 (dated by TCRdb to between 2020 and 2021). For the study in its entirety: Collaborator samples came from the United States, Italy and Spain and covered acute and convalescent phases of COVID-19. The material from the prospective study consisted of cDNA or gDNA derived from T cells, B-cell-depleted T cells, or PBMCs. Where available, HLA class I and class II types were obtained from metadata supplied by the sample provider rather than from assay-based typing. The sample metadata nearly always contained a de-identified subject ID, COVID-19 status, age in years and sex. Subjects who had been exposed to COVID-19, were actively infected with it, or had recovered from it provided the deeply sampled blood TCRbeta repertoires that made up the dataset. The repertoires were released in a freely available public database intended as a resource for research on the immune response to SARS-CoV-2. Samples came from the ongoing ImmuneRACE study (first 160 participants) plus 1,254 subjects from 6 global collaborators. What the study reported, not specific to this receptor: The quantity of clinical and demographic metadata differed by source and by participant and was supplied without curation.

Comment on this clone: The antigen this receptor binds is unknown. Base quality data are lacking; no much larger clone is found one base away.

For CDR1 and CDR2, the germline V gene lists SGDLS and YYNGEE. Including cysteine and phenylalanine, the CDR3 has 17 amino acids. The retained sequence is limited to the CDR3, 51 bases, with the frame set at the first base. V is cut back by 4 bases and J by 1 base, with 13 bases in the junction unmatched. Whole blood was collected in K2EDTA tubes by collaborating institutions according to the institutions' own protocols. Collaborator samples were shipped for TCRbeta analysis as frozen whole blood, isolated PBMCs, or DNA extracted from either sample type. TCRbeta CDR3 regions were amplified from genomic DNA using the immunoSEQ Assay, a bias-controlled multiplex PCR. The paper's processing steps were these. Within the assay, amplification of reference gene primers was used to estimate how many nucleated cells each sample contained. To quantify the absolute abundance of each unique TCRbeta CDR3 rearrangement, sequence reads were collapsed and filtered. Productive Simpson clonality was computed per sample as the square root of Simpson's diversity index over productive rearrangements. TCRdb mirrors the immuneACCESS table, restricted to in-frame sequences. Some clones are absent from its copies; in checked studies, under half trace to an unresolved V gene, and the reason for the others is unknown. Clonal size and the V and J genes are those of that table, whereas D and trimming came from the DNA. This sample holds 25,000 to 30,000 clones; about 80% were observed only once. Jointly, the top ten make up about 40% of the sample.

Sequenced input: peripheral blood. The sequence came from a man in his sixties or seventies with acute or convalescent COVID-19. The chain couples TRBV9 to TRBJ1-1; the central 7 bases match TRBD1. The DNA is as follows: TGTGCCAGCAGCCCGAGACAGGGAGAGGGAACGAACACTGAAGCTTTCTTT. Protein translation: CASSPRQGEGTNTEAFF.